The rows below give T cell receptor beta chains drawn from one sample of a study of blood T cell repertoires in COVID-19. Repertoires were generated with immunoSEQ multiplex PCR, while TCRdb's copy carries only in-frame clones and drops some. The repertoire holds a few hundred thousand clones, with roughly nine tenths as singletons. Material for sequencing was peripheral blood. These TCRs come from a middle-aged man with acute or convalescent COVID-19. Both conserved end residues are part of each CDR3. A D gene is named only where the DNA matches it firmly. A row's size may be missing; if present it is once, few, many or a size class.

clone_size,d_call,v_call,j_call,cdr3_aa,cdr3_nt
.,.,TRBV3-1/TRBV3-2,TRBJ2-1,CASSQTRGNEQFF,TGTGCCAGCAGCCAAACGCGGGGCAATGAGCAGTTCTTC
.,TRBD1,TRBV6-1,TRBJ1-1,CASSDVGQLNTEAFF,TGTGCCAGCAGTGACGTGGGACAGTTGAACACTGAAGCTTTCTTT
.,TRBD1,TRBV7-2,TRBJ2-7,CASSSRGNEQYF,TGTGCCAGCAGCTCCAGGGGGAACGAGCAGTACTTC
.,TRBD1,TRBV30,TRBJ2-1,CAWYRDRAFF,TGTGCCTGGTACCGGGACAGGGCCTTCTTC
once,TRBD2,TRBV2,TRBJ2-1,CASSVLAGSYNEQFF,TGTGCCAGCAGCGTACTAGCGGGGTCTTACAATGAGCAGTTCTTC
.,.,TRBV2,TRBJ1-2,CASSLDTNYGYTF,TGTGCCAGCAGTCTGGACACCAACTATGGCTACACCTTC
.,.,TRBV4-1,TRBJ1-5,CASSQEQGSNQPQHF,TGCGCCAGCAGCCAGGAACAGGGATCCAATCAGCCCCAGCATTTT
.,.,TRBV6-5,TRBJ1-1,CASSLTGREAFF,TGTGCCAGCAGCCTGACTGGTAGGGAAGCTTTCTTT
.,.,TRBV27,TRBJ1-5,CASSEQNSNQPQHF,TGTGCCAGCAGCGAACAGAATAGCAATCAGCCCCAGCATTTT
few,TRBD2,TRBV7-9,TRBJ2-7,CASSPGTSGEQYF,TGTGCCAGCAGCCCCGGGACTAGCGGCGAGCAGTACTTC
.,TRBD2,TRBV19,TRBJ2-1,CASSIPAGRNEQFF,TGTGCCAGTAGTATACCAGCGGGAAGGAATGAGCAGTTCTTC